This TCR beta chain was identified in a study of blood T cell repertoires in COVID-19. Followed over time, Seattle patients had been enrolled while infection was active. Per the original methods: The assay estimated nucleated cells by amplifying reference gene primers. Clones were read by immunoSEQ multiplex PCR, and TCRdb kept only the in-frame ones, dropping some. V and J calls and clone size are as listed in that table; D and trimming were resolved from the DNA. The table records approximately 180,000 clones, more than 75% of them present only once. This CDR3 is 15 amino acids long. The V segment lost 3 bases and the J segment 7 bases; nucleotides outside the gene matches: 7. Germline V gives CDR1 KGHSH, CDR2 LQKENI.

Sequenced: peripheral blood. The chain has TRBV18 and TRBJ1-5, with TRBD1 matching 9 bases. The TCR originated in a person aged 70 to 80 with COVID-19, enrolled during active disease. The CDR3 loop reads CASSPSGTGMQPQHF. The CDR3 coding sequence is TGTGCCAGCTCACCGTCCGGGACAGGGATGCAGCCCCAGCATTTT.